These 16 T cell receptor beta chains originate from one sample sequenced in a study of blood T cell repertoires in COVID-19. TCRdb keeps only in-frame clones here, not all; method: immunoSEQ multiplex PCR. The table shows tens of thousands of clones, with approximately 81% occurring only once. Sequencing used peripheral blood. The source of these receptors is a man between 65 and 85 years old with COVID-19, enrolled during active disease.

This chain joins TRBV3-1 (or the pseudogene TRBV3-2) and TRBJ1-1; D is ambiguous. This CDR3 has 15 residues. V shed 7 bases and J shed 1 base, with 16 bases lying between them. The germline V gene has CDR1 LGHDT and CDR2 YNNKEL (reference sequence). CDR3 coding DNA: TGTGCCAGCACCTTCGCGGGCACCGCGAACACTGAAGCTTTCTTT. This sequence encodes CASTFAGTANTEAFF.

The CDR3 DNA reads TGTGCCAGCAGCCCCAGGGGGCAGAGCAATGAGCAGTTCTTC. Its translation: CASSPRGQSNEQFF. This chain links TRBV7-9 with TRBJ2-1; TRBD1 aligns across 8 bases. The CDR3 sequence is 14 residues long. In germline, CDR1 is SEHNR, CDR2 FQNEAQ (reference sequence). The junction had 6 bases not matched to a gene; V was cut back by 5 bases and J by 6 bases.

This clone was detected once. In nucleotides, the CDR3 is TGTGCCAGCAGTTTATCAGGGGGTGATGGCTACACCTTC. Protein product: CASSLSGGDGYTF. V is TRBV28 and J is TRBJ1-2, with TRBD1 matching over 7 bases. The CDR3 consists of 13 residues. The germline V gene encodes CDR1 MDHEN and CDR2 SYDVKM. The ends lost 1 base at V and 6 bases at J; junction bases unmatched: 2.

This clone was counted a single time. V is TRBV7-3 and J is TRBJ1-1; TRBD1 aligns across 7 bases. The CDR3 extends over 13 amino acids. Germline assignment: CDR1 SGHTA and CDR2 FQGTGA. The V and J ends lost 2 bases and 11 bases, in that order; junction bases with no gene match: 8. CDR3 sequence reads: CASSLSRQGAAFF. CDR3 in DNA: TGTGCCAGCAGCTTATCGCGACAGGGTGCGGCTTTCTTT.

V is TRBV28 and J is TRBJ1-5; D is undetermined. Looked up from germline, CDR1 is MDHEN and CDR2 is SYDVKM. The length of the CDR3 is 13 residues. Trimming took 7 bases from V and 3 from J, leaving 10 bases between them. CDR3 amino acids: CASIGGLNQPQHF. The CDR3 coding sequence is TGTGCCAGCATTGGAGGGCTCAATCAGCCCCAGCATTTT.

This chain links TRBV7-2 with TRBJ1-2, with D possibly matching TRBD1 (6 bases). Germline V gene sequence: CDR1 SGHTA, CDR2 FQGNSA. The length of the CDR3 is 17 residues. V lost 11 bases to trimming and J lost 5 bases, with 30 bases between them. The CDR3 region is CAGEPGHLTTDRYGYTF. DNA of the CDR3: TGTGCCGGCGAACCGGGACATCTAACCACGGACCGATATGGCTACACCTTC.

This clone was detected only a few times. The chain joins TRBV27 to TRBJ1-4; 8 bases are a match to TRBD1. The CDR3 is 16 amino acids. Trimming at V came to 7 bases and at J to 3 bases, leaving 10 bases not matched to a gene. Germline-derived CDR1 and CDR2 are MNHEY and SMNVEV (reference sequence). CDR3 sequence reads: CASTNHPGGSNEKLFF. In DNA, the CDR3 is TGTGCCAGCACCAATCACCCAGGGGGCTCTAATGAAAAACTGTTTTTT.

V and J are TRBV11-3 and TRBJ1-1; D perhaps matches TRBD1 (6 bases). The CDR3 contains 13 residues. V was shortened by 8 bases and J by 0 bases, with 10 bases between the two germline ends. Germline CDR1 is SGHNT and CDR2 is YENEEA. CDR3 region: CASGRGLNTEAFF. In DNA, the CDR3 is TGTGCCAGCGGGCGGGGGCTGAACACTGAAGCTTTCTTT.

The chain combines TRBV27 with TRBJ2-2; possibly TRBD2 for D (6 bases). The germline V gene has CDR1 MNHEY and CDR2 SMNVEV (reference sequence). This CDR3 contains 16 residues. Trimming left V 5 bases short and J 7 bases short, with 20 bases between. The CDR3 DNA sequence: TGTGCCAGCAGTACTCCACTCACGGGAGTGGGCGGGGAGCTGTTTTTT. Its translation is CASSTPLTGVGGELFF.

The chain recombines TRBV6-2 or TRBV6-3 with TRBJ2-3; 7 bases are a match to TRBD1. Germline trimming cut 4 bases from V and 4 bases from J; bases unmatched to any gene: 8. The CDR3 is made up of 15 amino acids. Germline lookup yields CDR1 MNHEY and CDR2 SVGEGT. The CDR3 DNA is TGTGCCAGCAGTTTGGGGACAGTACGGGCAGATACGCAGTATTTT. Its translation is CASSLGTVRADTQYF.

The chain couples TRBV18 to TRBJ1-1; D is unresolved. CDR3 length equals 15 residues. From germline, CDR1 is KGHSH and CDR2 LQKENI. V gave up 6 bases and J gave up 3 bases, with 17 bases separating them. The CDR3 spells CASSPSSLVDTEAFF. Written as DNA, the CDR3 is TGTGCCAGCTCTCCGTCGTCACTTGTGGACACTGAAGCTTTCTTT.

The table lists this clone with a few counts. The chain links TRBV5-4 to TRBJ2-1; 8 bases match TRBD2. This CDR3 has 15 residues. From germline, CDR1 is SGHNT and CDR2 YYREEE (reference sequence). V dropped 4 bases and J dropped 5; count of bases not matched to a gene: 8. CDR3 amino acids: CASSIPSGPNNEQFF. CDR3 DNA: TGTGCCAGCAGCATTCCTAGCGGGCCAAACAATGAGCAGTTCTTC. The whole variable domain, filled in from reference TRBV5-4 and TRBJ2-1, reads ETGVTQSPTHLIKTRGQQVTLRCSSQSGHNTVSWYQQALGQGPQFIFQYYREEENGRGNFPPRFSGLQFPNYSSELNVNALELDDSALYLCASSIPSGPNNEQFFGPGTRLTVL.

J is TRBJ1-1 and V is TRBV7-3; 8 bases line up with TRBD1. This CDR3 is built from 13 residues. Per germline, CDR1 SGHTA and CDR2 FQGTGA. V shed 5 bases, J shed 3 bases, and the junction held 2 bases outside the gene matches. The CDR3 protein is CASSPGQDTEAFF. Written as DNA, the CDR3 is TGTGCCAGCAGCCCGGGACAGGACACTGAAGCTTTCTTT.

The chain combines TRBV19 with TRBJ2-7; D not certain. V dropped 5 bases and J dropped 2 bases, with 13 bases sitting between them. Germline values: CDR1 LNHDA, CDR2 SQIVND (reference sequence). The CDR3 extends over 14 amino acids. For the CDR3, the DNA is TGTGCCAGTAGTCTACTAAAAGGAGCCTACGAGCAGTACTTC. This sequence encodes CASSLLKGAYEQYF.

The chain employs TRBV9 and TRBJ2-1, with 8 bases that match TRBD2. Germline CDR1 and CDR2: SGDLS and YYNGEE. J was trimmed by 7 bases and V by 3 bases; bases with no gene match: 18. The CDR3 sequence is 18 residues long. The CDR3 region has the DNA TGTGCCAGCAGCGGCCGTAGTTGGTCGGGAGGGCCATCAAATGAGCAGTTCTTC. This translates into CASSGRSWSGGPSNEQFF.

The chain couples TRBV5-1 to TRBJ2-2; 9 nucleotides agree with TRBD2. Germline V gives CDR1 SGHRS, CDR2 YFSETQ. CDR3 length: 16 residues. The V and J ends lost 0 bases and 1 base, in that order; junction bases with no gene match: 1. The CDR3 is CASSLEAGGNTGELFF. CDR3 in DNA: TGCGCCAGCAGCTTGGAAGCGGGAGGGAACACCGGGGAGCTGTTTTTT.